The 6 T cell receptor beta chains below were found in one sample sequenced in a study of blood T cell repertoires in COVID-19 (dated by TCRdb to about 2020). Receptor libraries were prepared by the immunoSEQ multiplex PCR assay. Held by TCRdb, this immuneACCESS table contains in-frame sequences only and omits some clones. Under half of the omission traces to an unresolved V gene where checked; the cause of the rest is unknown. The sample has roughly 80,000 clones on record, just over 85% of them singletons. The biggest ten clones account for about 4.8% of the sample. Sequencing was done on a sample of peripheral blood. All receptors derive from a woman older than 75 with acute or convalescent COVID-19.

The DNA of the CDR3 is TGTGCCAGTAGTATAGATTCGGGACAGTCGACCTACGAGCAGTACTTC. Translated: CASSIDSGQSTYEQYF. The chain uses TRBV19 and TRBJ2-7, with 7 bases matching TRBD1. Trimming at V came to 0 bases and at J to 2 bases, leaving 7 bases not matched to a gene. The CDR3 is 16 residues long. CDR1 and CDR2 from the germline V gene are LNHDA and SQIVND (reference sequence).

The rearrangement joins TRBV15 to TRBJ1-1; tentatively, D is TRBD1 (6 bases). The CDR3 consists of 17 residues. Germline V gene lookup returns CDR1 LNHNV and CDR2 YYDKDF (reference sequence). Trimming took 0 bases from V and 6 from J, leaving 20 bases between them. DNA of the CDR3: TGTGCCACCAGCAGAGATCAGGGGTCGAGGGGCGGGTCTGAAGCTTTCTTT. This translates into CATSRDQGSRGGSEAFF.

V is TRBV5-5 and J is TRBJ2-7; the match to TRBD2 covers 9 bases. The ends lost 4 bases at V and 2 bases at J; junction bases unmatched: 4. There are 14 residues in the CDR3. Looked up from germline, CDR1 is SGHKS and CDR2 is YYEKEE (reference sequence). The CDR3 DNA reads as TGTGCCAGCAGCGGAGCGGGAGGACCCTACGAGCAGTACTTC. Its protein product is CASSGAGGPYEQYF.

The count of this clone is one. The rearrangement joins TRBV5-1 to TRBJ2-7; 8 bases are a match to TRBD1. Germline CDR1 reads SGHRS; CDR2 reads YFSETQ. This CDR3 has 14 amino acids. V shed 4 bases, J shed 5 bases, and the junction held 8 bases outside the gene matches. In nucleotides, the CDR3 is TGCGCCAGCAGCCCAGGGACAGGTCAGAACGAGCAGTACTTC. It translates to CASSPGTGQNEQYF.

CDR3 amino acids: CAWSQVGGNQPQHF. DNA for the CDR3: TGTGCCTGGAGTCAGGTAGGCGGCAATCAGCCCCAGCATTTT. This chain joins TRBV30 and TRBJ1-5, with D uncertain. V lost 2 bases to trimming and J lost 2 bases, with 10 bases between them. CDR3 length: 14 residues. Germline CDR1 reads GTSNPN; CDR2 reads SVGIG (reference sequence).

The chain uses TRBV18 and TRBJ1-6; 8 nucleotides align to TRBD1. Germline V gives CDR1 KGHSH, CDR2 LQKENI. This CDR3 is 14 amino acids long. V trimming: 5 bases; J trimming: 7 bases; junction bases outside the gene matches: 4. The CDR3 loop is CASSATGANSPLHF. The CDR3 region has the DNA TGTGCCAGCTCAGCGACAGGGGCCAATTCACCCCTCCACTTT. The full variable domain, in which reference TRBV18 and TRBJ1-6 provide the parts outside the CDR3, is NAGVMQNPRHLVRRRGQEARLRCSPMKGHSHVYWYRQLPEEGLKFMVYLQKENIIDESGMPKERFSAEFPKEGPSILRIQQVVRGDSAAYFCASSATGANSPLHFGNGTRLTVT.